This T cell receptor (beta chain) was captured by sequencing in a study of blood T cell repertoires in COVID-19. Study as a whole: Material from acute and convalescent COVID-19 was sourced from the United States, Italy and Spain. From T cells, B-cell-depleted T cells, or PBMCs came the material, which was cDNA or gDNA.

This clone was detected once. The CDR3 extends over 15 amino acids. The ends lost 2 bases at V and 2 bases at J; junction bases unmatched: 6. The germline CDR1 and CDR2 sequences are MNHEY and SMNVEV (reference sequence). As handled by the study authors: Reference gene primer amplification gave nucleated cell count estimates. The assay was immunoSEQ multiplex PCR, and TCRdb's table has in-frame clones only and misses some. The DNA was the basis for D and trimming; V, J and clone size are from that table. The top ten clones hold around 6.5% of a sample with hundreds of thousands of clones, 86% of them seen once.

The sequencing sample was made of peripheral blood. The rearrangement links TRBV27 to TRBJ2-7; TRBD1 matches 7 bases. The sequence derives from a man aged 80 or over with acute or convalescent COVID-19. The DNA of the CDR3 is TGTGCCAGCAGTTTACCGGACAGGCTTCCCTACGAGCAGTACTTC. Its translation: CASSLPDRLPYEQYF.